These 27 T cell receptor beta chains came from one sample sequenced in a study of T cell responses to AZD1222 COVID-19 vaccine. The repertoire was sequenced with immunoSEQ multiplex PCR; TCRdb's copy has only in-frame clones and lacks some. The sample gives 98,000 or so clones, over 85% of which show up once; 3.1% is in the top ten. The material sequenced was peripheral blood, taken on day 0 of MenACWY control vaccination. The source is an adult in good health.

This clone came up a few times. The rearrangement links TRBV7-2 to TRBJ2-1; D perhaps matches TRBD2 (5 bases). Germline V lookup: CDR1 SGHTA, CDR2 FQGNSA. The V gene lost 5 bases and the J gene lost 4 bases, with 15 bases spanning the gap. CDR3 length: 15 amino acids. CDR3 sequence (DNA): TGTGCCAGCAGCCGCCGACCAGACTATTACAATGAGCAGTTCTTC. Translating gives CASSRRPDYYNEQFF.

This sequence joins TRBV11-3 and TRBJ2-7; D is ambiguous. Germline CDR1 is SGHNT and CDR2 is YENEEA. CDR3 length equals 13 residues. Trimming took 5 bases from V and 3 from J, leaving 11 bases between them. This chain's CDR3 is CASSRSDVYEQYF. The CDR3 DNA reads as TGTGCCAGCAGCCGTTCCGACGTCTACGAGCAGTACTTC.

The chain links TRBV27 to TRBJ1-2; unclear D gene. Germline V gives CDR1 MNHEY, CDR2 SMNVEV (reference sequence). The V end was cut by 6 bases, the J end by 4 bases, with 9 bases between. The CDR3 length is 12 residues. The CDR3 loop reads CASSPPCYGYTF. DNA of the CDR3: TGTGCCAGCAGCCCCCCATGCTATGGCTACACCTTC.

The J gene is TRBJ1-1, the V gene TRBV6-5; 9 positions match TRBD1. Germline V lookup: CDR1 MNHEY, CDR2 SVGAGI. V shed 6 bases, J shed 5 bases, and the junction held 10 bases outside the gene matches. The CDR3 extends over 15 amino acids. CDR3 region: CASSRTQTGGTEAFF. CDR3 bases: TGTGCCAGCAGCCGCACCCAGACAGGGGGGACTGAAGCTTTCTTT.

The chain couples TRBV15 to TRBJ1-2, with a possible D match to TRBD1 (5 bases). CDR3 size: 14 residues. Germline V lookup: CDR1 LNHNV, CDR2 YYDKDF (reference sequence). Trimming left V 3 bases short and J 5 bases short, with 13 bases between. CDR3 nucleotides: TGTGCCACCAGCAGGGGTCCAGGGAGGTATGGCTACACCTTC. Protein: CATSRGPGRYGYTF.

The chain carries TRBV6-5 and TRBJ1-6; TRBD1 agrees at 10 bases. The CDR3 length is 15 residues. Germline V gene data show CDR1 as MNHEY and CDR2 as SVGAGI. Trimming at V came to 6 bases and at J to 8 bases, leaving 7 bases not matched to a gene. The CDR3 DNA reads TGTGCCAGCAGCCCGCGGGACAGGGGAGATTCACCCCTCCACTTT. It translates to CASSPRDRGDSPLHF.

CDR3 nucleotides: TGTGCCAGCGCCGGGACTAGGGCCTACGAGCAGTACTTC. It encodes CASAGTRAYEQYF. The chain has TRBV12-3 or TRBV12-4 and TRBJ2-7, with 8 bases that match TRBD2. After removal of 8 bases from V and 2 bases from J, the junction contained 5 bases not matched to a gene. The CDR3 has 13 amino acids.

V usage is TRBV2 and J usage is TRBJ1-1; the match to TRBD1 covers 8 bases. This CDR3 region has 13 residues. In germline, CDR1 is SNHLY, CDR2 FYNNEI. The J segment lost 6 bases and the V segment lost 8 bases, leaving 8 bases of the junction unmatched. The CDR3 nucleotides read TGTGCCAGCGGACAGGGTGTTGTCGCTGAAGCTTTCTTT. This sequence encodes CASGQGVVAEAFF.

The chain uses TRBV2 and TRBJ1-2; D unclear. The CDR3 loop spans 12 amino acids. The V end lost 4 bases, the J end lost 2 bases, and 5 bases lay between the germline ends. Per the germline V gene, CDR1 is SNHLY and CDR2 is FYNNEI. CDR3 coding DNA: TGTGCCAGCAGTGGGACGAACTATGGCTACACCTTC. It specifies CASSGTNYGYTF. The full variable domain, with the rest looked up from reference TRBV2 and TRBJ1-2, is EPEVTQTPSHQVTQMGQEVILRCVPISNHLYFYWYRQILGQKVEFLVSFYNNEISEKSEIFDDQFSVERPDGSNFTLKIRSTKLEDSAMYFCASSGTNYGYTFGSGTRLTVV.

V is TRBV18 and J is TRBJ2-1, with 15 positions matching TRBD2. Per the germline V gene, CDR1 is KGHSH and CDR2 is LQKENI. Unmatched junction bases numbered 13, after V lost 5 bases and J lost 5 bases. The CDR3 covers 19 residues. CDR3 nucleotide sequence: TGTGCCAGCTCATCCCGGACTAGCGGGGGGGCTCTTCGGAACAATGAGCAGTTCTTC. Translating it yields CASSSRTSGGALRNNEQFF.

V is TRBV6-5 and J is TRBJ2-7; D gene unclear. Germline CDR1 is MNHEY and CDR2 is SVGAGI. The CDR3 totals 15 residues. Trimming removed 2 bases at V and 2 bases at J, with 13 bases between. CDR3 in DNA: TGTGCCAGCAGTTACGATCCGAACCCCCCCTACGAGCAGTACTTC. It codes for CASSYDPNPPYEQYF.

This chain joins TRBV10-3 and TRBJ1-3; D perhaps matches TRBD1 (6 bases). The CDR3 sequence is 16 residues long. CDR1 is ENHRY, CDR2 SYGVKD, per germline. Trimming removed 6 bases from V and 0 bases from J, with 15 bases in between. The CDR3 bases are TGTGCCATCAGAGATTACAGGGAGAGCTCTGGAAACACCATATATTTT. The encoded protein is CAIRDYRESSGNTIYF.

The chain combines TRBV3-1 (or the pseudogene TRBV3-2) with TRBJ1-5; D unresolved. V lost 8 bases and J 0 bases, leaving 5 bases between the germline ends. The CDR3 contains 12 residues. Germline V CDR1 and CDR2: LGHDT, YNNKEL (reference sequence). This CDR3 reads CASSYSNQPQHF. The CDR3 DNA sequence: TGTGCCAGCTCATATAGCAATCAGCCCCAGCATTTT.

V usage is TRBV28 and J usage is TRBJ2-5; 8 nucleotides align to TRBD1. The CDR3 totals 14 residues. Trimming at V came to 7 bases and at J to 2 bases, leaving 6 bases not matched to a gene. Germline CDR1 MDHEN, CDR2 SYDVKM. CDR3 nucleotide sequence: TGTGCCAGCAAAACAGGGGGTGATCAAGAGACCCAGTACTTC. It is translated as CASKTGGDQETQYF.

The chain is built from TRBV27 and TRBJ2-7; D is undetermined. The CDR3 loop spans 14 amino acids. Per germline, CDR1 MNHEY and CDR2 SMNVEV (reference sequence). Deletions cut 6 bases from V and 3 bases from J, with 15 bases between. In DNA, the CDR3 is TGTGCCAGCAGCGGCCGTTCGGGTGGCTACGAGCAGTACTTC. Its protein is CASSGRSGGYEQYF.

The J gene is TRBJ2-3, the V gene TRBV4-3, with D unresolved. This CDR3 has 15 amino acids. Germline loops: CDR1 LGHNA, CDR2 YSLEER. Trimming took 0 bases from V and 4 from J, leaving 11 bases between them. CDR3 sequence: CASSQDLGIADTQYF. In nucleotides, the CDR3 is TGCGCCAGCAGCCAAGATCTGGGTATCGCAGATACGCAGTATTTT.

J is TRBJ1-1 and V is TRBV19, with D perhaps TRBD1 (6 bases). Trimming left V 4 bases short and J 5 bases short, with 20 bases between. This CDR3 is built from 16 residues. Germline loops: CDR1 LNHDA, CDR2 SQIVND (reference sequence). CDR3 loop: CASSNNRVLGGTEAFF. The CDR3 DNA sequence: TGTGCCAGTAGTAACAACAGGGTGTTGGGCGGGACTGAAGCTTTCTTT.

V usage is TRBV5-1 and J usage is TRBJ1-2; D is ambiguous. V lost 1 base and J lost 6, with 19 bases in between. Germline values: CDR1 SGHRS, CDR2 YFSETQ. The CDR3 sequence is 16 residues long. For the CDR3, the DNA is TGCGCCAGCAGCTTGTCCAGCTCGTACCCGGAGGATGGCTACACCTTC. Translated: CASSLSSSYPEDGYTF.

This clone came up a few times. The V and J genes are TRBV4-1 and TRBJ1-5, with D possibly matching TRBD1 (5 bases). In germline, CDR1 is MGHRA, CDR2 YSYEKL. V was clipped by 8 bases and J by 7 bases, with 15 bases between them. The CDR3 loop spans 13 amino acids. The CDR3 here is CASSTGPEQPQHF. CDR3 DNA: TGCGCCAGCTCCACAGGTCCCGAACAGCCCCAGCATTTT.

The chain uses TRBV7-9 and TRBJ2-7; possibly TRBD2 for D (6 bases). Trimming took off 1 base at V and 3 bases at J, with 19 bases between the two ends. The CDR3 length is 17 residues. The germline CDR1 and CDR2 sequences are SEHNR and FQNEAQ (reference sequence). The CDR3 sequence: CASSLEARGLPVYEQYF. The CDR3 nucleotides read TGTGCCAGCAGCTTAGAGGCCCGGGGACTGCCAGTCTACGAGCAGTACTTC.

CDR3 bases: TGTGCCAGCAGTTCATATCGGGTCGATGAGCAGTTCTTC. Its translation is CASSSYRVDEQFF. The V and J genes are TRBV6-5 and TRBJ2-1; D is unclear. Deletions cut 4 bases from V and 8 bases from J, with 12 bases between. Germline-derived CDR1 and CDR2 are MNHEY and SVGAGI. This CDR3 comprises 13 residues.

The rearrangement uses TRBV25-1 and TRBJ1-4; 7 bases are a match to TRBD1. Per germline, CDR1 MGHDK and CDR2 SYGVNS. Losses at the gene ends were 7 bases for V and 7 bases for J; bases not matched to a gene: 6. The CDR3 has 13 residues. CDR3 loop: CASKKGAGEKLFF. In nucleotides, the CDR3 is TGTGCCAGCAAAAAGGGGGCAGGTGAAAAACTGTTTTTT.

The CDR3 loop reads CASSQRAGGGTHNEQFF. The CDR3 nucleotides read TGCGCCAGCAGCCAGCGGGCGGGCGGGGGTACCCACAATGAGCAGTTCTTC. The chain has TRBV4-1 and TRBJ2-1; 7 positions agree with TRBD2. There are 17 residues in the CDR3. The ends lost 3 bases at V and 5 bases at J; junction bases unmatched: 13. CDR1 and CDR2 (germline): MGHRA, YSYEKL.

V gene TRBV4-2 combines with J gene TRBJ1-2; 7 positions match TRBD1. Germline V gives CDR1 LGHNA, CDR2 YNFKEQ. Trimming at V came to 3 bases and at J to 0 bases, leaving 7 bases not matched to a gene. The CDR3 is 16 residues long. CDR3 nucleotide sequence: TGTGCCAGCAGCCAGGCGGGACAGCTAGCTAACTATGGCTACACCTTC. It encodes CASSQAGQLANYGYTF.

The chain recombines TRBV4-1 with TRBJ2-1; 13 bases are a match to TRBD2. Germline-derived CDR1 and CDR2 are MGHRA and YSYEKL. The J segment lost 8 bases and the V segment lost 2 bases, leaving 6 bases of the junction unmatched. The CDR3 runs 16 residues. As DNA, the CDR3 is TGCGCCAGCAGCCAACCCGGGACTAGCGGGGAAGATGAGCAGTTCTTC. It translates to CASSQPGTSGEDEQFF.

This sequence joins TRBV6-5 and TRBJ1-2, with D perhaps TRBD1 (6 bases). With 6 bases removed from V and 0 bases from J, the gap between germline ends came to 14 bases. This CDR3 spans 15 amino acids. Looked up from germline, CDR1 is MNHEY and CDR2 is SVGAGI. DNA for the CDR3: TGTGCCAGCAGGCAGAACAGGGTAGCTAACTATGGCTACACCTTC. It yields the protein CASRQNRVANYGYTF.

The CDR3 region has the DNA TGTGCCAGCAGCAGTAGCGAGAGCTCCTACAATGAGCAGTTCTTC. As protein: CASSSSESSYNEQFF. This chain links TRBV9 with TRBJ2-1; possibly TRBD2 for D (5 bases). The CDR3 contains 15 residues. Germline CDR1 SGDLS, CDR2 YYNGEE. Trimming removed 4 bases at V and 0 bases at J, with 11 bases between.